The 27 T cell receptor beta chains below come from one sample, sequenced in a study of control samples from healthy donors and cancer patients. Assay used: immunoSEQ multiplex PCR; TCRdb lists only in-frame clones, some missing. The sample records about 190,000 clones, about 91% being singletons. Input material: blood. These receptors originate from a man aged 25 to 45 in good health.

This chain links TRBV27 with TRBJ2-2; possibly TRBD1 for D (5 bases). This CDR3 region has 16 residues. The ends were cut back, 6 bases at V and 2 bases at J, with 16 bases in the middle. Germline-derived CDR1 and CDR2 are MNHEY and SMNVEV (reference sequence). The CDR3 DNA follows: TGTGCCAGCAGGCAGTTCGCAGGGTTCAACACCGGGGAGCTGTTTTTT. Protein sequence: CASRQFAGFNTGELFF.

V and J are TRBV6-5 and TRBJ2-2; unclear D gene. Germline CDR1 is MNHEY and CDR2 is SVGAGI. The V end lost 6 bases, the J end lost 2 bases, and 7 bases lay between the germline ends. The CDR3 is 13 amino acids. The CDR3: CASRKINTGELFF. As DNA, the CDR3 is TGTGCCAGCAGAAAGATAAACACCGGGGAGCTGTTTTTT.

This chain links TRBV4-1 with TRBJ2-7; D is perhaps TRBD1 (6 bases). Germline CDR1 MGHRA, CDR2 YSYEKL. Between the trimmed V and J ends, which lost 5 bases and 0 bases, there was a span of 11 bases. This CDR3 is 14 amino acids long. CDR3: CASSSKGGSYEQYF. The CDR3 DNA follows: TGCGCCAGCAGCTCAAAAGGGGGCTCCTACGAGCAGTACTTC.

The gene calls are TRBV18 and TRBJ1-2; maybe TRBD1 (5 bases). CDR1 and CDR2 (germline): KGHSH, LQKENI. The germline V and J ends were trimmed by 2 bases and 4 bases, with 14 bases remaining between them. CDR3 length equals 15 residues. The CDR3 is CASSPRDEVSYGYTF. In DNA, the CDR3 is TGTGCCAGCTCACCAAGGGACGAAGTTAGCTATGGCTACACCTTC.

The chain uses TRBV9 and TRBJ2-7; D possibly matches TRBD1 or TRBD2 (5 bases each). In germline, CDR1 is SGDLS, CDR2 YYNGEE. The CDR3 contains 19 residues. The V gene lost 3 bases and the J gene lost 0 bases, with 25 bases spanning the gap. The CDR3 DNA reads as TGTGCCAGCAGCGATCCCGGACAAGGCTCGACCGAGGGCTCCTACGAGCAGTACTTC. It encodes CASSDPGQGSTEGSYEQYF. The full variable domain, rest sourced from reference TRBV9 and TRBJ2-7, is DSGVTQTPKHLITATGQRVTLRCSPRSGDLSVYWYQQSLDQGLQFLIQYYNGEERAKGNILERFSAQQFPDLHSELNLSSLELGDSALYFCASSDPGQGSTEGSYEQYFGPGTRLTVT.

The chain is built from TRBV7-2 and TRBJ2-1, with 12 bases fitting TRBD2. V lost 5 bases to trimming and J lost 0 bases; unmatched junction nucleotides: 11. The length of the CDR3 is 19 residues. Germline V CDR1 and CDR2: SGHTA, FQGNSA. CDR3 region: CASSQTSGGPPGSYNEQFF. The CDR3 coding sequence is TGTGCCAGCAGCCAAACTAGCGGGGGGCCTCCTGGCTCCTACAATGAGCAGTTCTTC.

The chain recombines TRBV6-5 with TRBJ2-7; tentatively, D is TRBD2 (6 bases). Trimming removed 6 bases at V and 2 bases at J, with 14 bases between. The CDR3 consists of 14 residues. CDR1 is MNHEY, CDR2 SVGAGI, per germline. Here the CDR3 reads CASSMTSSAYEQYF. CDR3 nucleotide sequence: TGTGCCAGCAGCATGACTAGTTCTGCCTACGAGCAGTACTTC.

The chain has TRBV19 and TRBJ1-5; D uncertain. This CDR3 spans 15 amino acids. V dropped 2 bases and J dropped 1 base, with 9 bases sitting between them. Germline CDR1 is LNHDA and CDR2 is SQIVND (reference sequence). The CDR3 here is CASSIITGSNQPQHF. The CDR3 DNA reads TGTGCCAGTAGTATAATTACGGGAAGCAATCAGCCCCAGCATTTT.

The chain is built from TRBV4-1 and TRBJ2-7; D is perhaps TRBD1 (6 bases). The CDR3 is 15 amino acids. The V and J ends lost 1 base and 2 bases respectively, with 12 bases between them. Germline V gives CDR1 MGHRA, CDR2 YSYEKL. The CDR3 reads CASSQGRQETYEQYF. In nucleotides, the CDR3 is TGCGCCAGCAGCCAAGGCCGACAGGAGACCTACGAGCAGTACTTC.

This clone was counted only a few times. The chain couples TRBV24-1 to TRBJ2-7; the D is unclear. CDR1 is KGHDR, CDR2 SFDVKD, per germline. Between the trimmed V and J ends, which lost 9 bases and 3 bases, there was a span of 5 bases. This CDR3 has 10 amino acids. This chain's CDR3 is CATRDYEQYF. CDR3 coding DNA: TGTGCCACCCGAGACTACGAGCAGTACTTC.

A single count supports this clone. The chain carries TRBV7-8 and TRBJ1-5; tentatively, D is TRBD1 (5 bases). Trimming cost V 2 bases and J 1 base, with 12 bases left between them. Germline CDR1 reads SGHVS; CDR2 reads FQNEAQ. The CDR3 contains 16 residues. CDR3 residues: CASSLYSGASNQPQHF. The CDR3 nucleotides are TGTGCCAGCAGCTTATATTCCGGGGCCAGCAATCAGCCCCAGCATTTT.

The V gene is TRBV12-3 or TRBV12-4, the J gene TRBJ2-1; D gene unclear. V was pared by 5 bases and J by 4 bases, with 9 bases between. The CDR3 contains 13 residues. CDR3 loop: CASSLSFYNEQFF. Here the CDR3 DNA reads TGTGCCAGCAGTCTCTCCTTTTACAATGAGCAGTTCTTC.

This chain links TRBV2 with TRBJ1-3, with D perhaps matching TRBD1 (5 bases). Trimming pared 6 bases from V and 0 bases from J, leaving 12 bases between. The CDR3 spans 15 residues. Germline CDR1 reads SNHLY; CDR2 reads FYNNEI. This chain's CDR3 is CASRARVLSGNTIYF. The CDR3 region has the DNA TGTGCCAGCAGGGCCAGGGTACTCTCTGGAAACACCATATATTTT.

CDR3 protein: CASSVDGQGDEQYF. Here the CDR3 DNA reads TGTGCCAGCAGCGTAGATGGGCAGGGGGACGAGCAGTACTTC. The V and J genes are TRBV9 and TRBJ2-7; 7 nucleotides line up with TRBD1. CDR1 is SGDLS, CDR2 YYNGEE, per germline. The junction had 5 bases not matched to a gene; V was cut back by 0 bases and J by 5 bases. The CDR3 length is 14 residues. Supplemented by reference TRBV9 and TRBJ2-7, the full variable domain reads DSGVTQTPKHLITATGQRVTLRCSPRSGDLSVYWYQQSLDQGLQFLIQYYNGEERAKGNILERFSAQQFPDLHSELNLSSLELGDSALYFCASSVDGQGDEQYFGPGTRLTVT.

The chain uses TRBV2 and TRBJ1-6, with D possibly being TRBD1 (5 bases). The germline V and J ends were trimmed by 0 bases and 2 bases, with 11 bases remaining between them. Germline assignment: CDR1 SNHLY and CDR2 FYNNEI. The CDR3 has 17 residues. The CDR3 DNA is TGTGCCAGCAGTGAAGCGTCAGGGAGGGCCTATAATTCACCCCTCCACTTT. This codes for CASSEASGRAYNSPLHF.

This clone was recorded once. The chain links TRBV15 to TRBJ1-4; 9 bases agree with TRBD1. This CDR3 has 16 amino acids. Germline CDR1 is LNHNV and CDR2 is YYDKDF (reference sequence). Germline trimming cut 1 base from V and 6 bases from J; bases unmatched to any gene: 6. The CDR3, as DNA: TGTGCCACCAGCAGAGGACAGGGGGATCGATATGAAAAACTGTTTTTT. It yields the protein CATSRGQGDRYEKLFF.

V and J are TRBV7-8 and TRBJ1-1; 8 bases map to TRBD1. The germline V gene has CDR1 SGHVS and CDR2 FQNEAQ. The CDR3 runs 15 residues. V lost 3 bases, J lost 2 bases, and 5 bases stayed unmatched. CDR3 coding DNA: TGTGCCAGCAGCTTCACTGACAGGGGAAACACTGAAGCTTTCTTT. Translation: CASSFTDRGNTEAFF. Filled out from reference TRBV7-8 and TRBJ1-1, the complete variable domain reads GAGVSQSPRYKVAKRGQDVALRCDPISGHVSLFWYQQALGQGPEFLTYFQNEAQLDKSGLPSDRFFAERPEGSVSTLKIQRTQQEDSAVYLCASSFTDRGNTEAFFGQGTRLTVV.

The chain joins TRBV5-6 to TRBJ2-1; tentatively, D is TRBD1 (6 bases). Germline V gene sequence: CDR1 SGHDT, CDR2 YYEEEE. The CDR3 sequence is 13 residues long. V gave up 3 bases and J gave up 10 bases, with 14 bases separating them. The CDR3 coding sequence is TGTGCCAGCAGCTCCCCTGGGGGCCCCGAGCAGTTCTTC. Its translation: CASSSPGGPEQFF.

The chain recombines TRBV4-2 with TRBJ2-1; 8 bases line up with TRBD2. V lost 0 bases to trimming and J lost 6 bases; unmatched junction nucleotides: 7. The CDR3 totals 16 residues. From germline, CDR1 is LGHNA and CDR2 YNFKEQ. CDR3: CASSQDPAGAINEQFF. DNA for the CDR3: TGTGCCAGCAGCCAAGATCCAGCGGGGGCGATCAATGAGCAGTTCTTC.

The chain couples TRBV6-5 to TRBJ1-4, with 7 bases matching TRBD1. J lost 7 bases, V lost 5 bases, and 10 bases had no gene match. Germline V gene data show CDR1 as MNHEY and CDR2 as SVGAGI. The CDR3 contains 15 residues. CDR3: CASSRAGTAVEKLFF. Here the CDR3 DNA reads TGTGCCAGCAGTCGGGCCGGGACAGCGGTTGAAAAACTGTTTTTT.

This chain connects TRBV24-1 to TRBJ2-3; D gene unclear. Looked up from germline, CDR1 is KGHDR and CDR2 is SFDVKD. CDR3 length: 13 residues. Trimming pared 4 bases from V and 0 bases from J, leaving 4 bases between. CDR3 DNA: TGTGCCACCAGTGACTCTAGCACAGATACGCAGTATTTT. It encodes CATSDSSTDTQYF.

This chain links TRBV2 with TRBJ2-7; TRBD1 agrees at 8 bases. The germline V gene has CDR1 SNHLY and CDR2 FYNNEI. After removal of 7 bases from V and 0 bases from J, the junction contained 5 bases not matched to a gene. This CDR3 has 14 residues. The CDR3, as DNA: TGTGCCAGCACGCGGGACAGGACCTCCTACGAGCAGTACTTC. Its protein product is CASTRDRTSYEQYF.

The chain employs TRBV10-3 and TRBJ1-1, with a weak D call TRBD1 (5 bases). The CDR3 is 12 residues long. Trimming left V 2 bases short and J 8 bases short, with 9 bases between. Germline CDR1 reads ENHRY; CDR2 reads SYGVKD. CDR3 nucleotide sequence: TGTGCCATCAGTGAGGGCAGGGCGGAAGCTTTCTTT. Translation: CAISEGRAEAFF.

This clone was counted once. The J gene is TRBJ2-7, the V gene TRBV7-2; D is ambiguous. Germline V gives CDR1 SGHTA, CDR2 FQGNSA. The CDR3 spans 14 residues. V lost 0 bases, J lost 4 bases, and 10 bases lay in between. For the CDR3, the DNA is TGTGCCAGCAGCTTAGCGGGCGCCAGATACGAGCAGTACTTC. It is translated as CASSLAGARYEQYF.

The genes are TRBV2 and TRBJ1-3; D unclear. The V end was cut by 2 bases, the J end by 0 bases, with 8 bases between. Germline loops: CDR1 SNHLY, CDR2 FYNNEI. There are 15 residues in the CDR3. The CDR3 is CASSEWGSSGNTIYF. Written as DNA, the CDR3 is TGTGCCAGCAGTGAATGGGGTTCCTCTGGAAACACCATATATTTT.

The chain employs TRBV10-2 and TRBJ1-2; perhaps TRBD1 as D (5 bases). The CDR3 has 12 amino acids. Trimming stripped 6 bases from V and 1 base from J, with 6 bases between. Germline CDR1 is WSHSY and CDR2 is SAAADI. CDR3 amino acids: CASRDNNYGYTF. The CDR3 nucleotides are TGCGCCAGCAGGGACAATAACTATGGCTACACCTTC.

This rearrangement joins TRBV7-8 to TRBJ2-3; 12 bases are shared with TRBD2. Germline V gene sequence: CDR1 SGHVS, CDR2 FQNEAQ. This CDR3 comprises 18 residues. After removal of 5 bases from V and 4 bases from J, the junction contained 13 bases not matched to a gene. CDR3 DNA sequence: TGTGCCAGCAGCCTTGGGTCTAGCGGGGGGGTACTAGCAGATACGCAGTATTTT. This codes for CASSLGSSGGVLADTQYF.